A selection of T cell receptor beta chains follows, all from one sample in a study of cytomegalovirus exposure and HLA in healthy donors. The repertoire was sequenced with immunoSEQ multiplex PCR; TCRdb's copy has only in-frame clones and lacks some. The sample has fewer than 95,000 clones; around three quarters are singletons. The sample comprised PBMCs. The receptor source for this set is a man younger than 40 in good health and CMV-seronegative. CDR3s include the opening cysteine and the closing phenylalanine or tryptophan. The D gene is left open where the match is weak. Only some rows state a clone size, as once, few, many or a class for expanded clones.

TRBV19	.	TRBD2	TRBJ2-1	CASSSVGLALGEQFF	TGTGCCAGTAGTAGCGTAGGACTAGCGTTGGGTGAGCAGTTCTTC
TRBV6-5	.	.	TRBJ1-2	CASSRTGISEGYTF	TGTGCCAGCAGTAGAACAGGGATTTCGGAAGGCTACACCTTC
TRBV19	few	.	TRBJ1-1	CASSIVRYSYTEAFF	TGTGCCAGTAGTATAGTAAGGTACAGCTACACTGAAGCTTTCTTT
TRBV9	.	TRBD1	TRBJ1-2	CASSTGQGGGYTF	TGTGCCAGCAGCACCGGACAGGGAGGCGGCTACACCTTC
TRBV2	.	TRBD1	TRBJ1-6	CASSDQGQSNSPLHF	TGTGCCAGCAGTGATCAGGGACAGTCTAATTCACCCCTCCACTTT
TRBV9	.	TRBD1	TRBJ1-1	CASSVEDRGGRMNTEAFF	TGTGCCAGCAGCGTAGAGGACCGAGGGGGCAGGATGAACACTGAAGCTTTCTTT
TRBV13	.	.	TRBJ1-2	CASSSLGTTKIYGYTF	TGTGCCAGCAGCTCACTGGGGACAACAAAAATCTATGGCTACACCTTC
TRBV19	.	.	TRBJ2-1	CASSPPSSVSDEQFF	TGTGCCAGTAGTCCACCCTCTAGTGTTTCCGATGAGCAGTTCTTC
TRBV6-5	few	.	TRBJ1-1	CASSYGMNTEAFF	TGTGCCAGCAGTTACGGCATGAACACTGAAGCTTTCTTT
TRBV7-2	.	TRBD2	TRBJ2-7	CASSPMGVAGGQEQYF	TGTGCCAGCAGCCCCATGGGAGTAGCGGGGGGTCAAGAGCAGTACTTC
TRBV10-3	.	.	TRBJ2-2	CAISEVTGELFF	TGTGCCATCAGTGAGGTAACCGGGGAGCTGTTTTTT
TRBV7-2	.	.	TRBJ1-1	CASSLWLGAEAFF	TGTGCCAGCAGCTTATGGTTGGGCGCTGAAGCTTTCTTT
TRBV7-9	.	TRBD2	TRBJ2-3	CASSLTLAGGLTDTQYF	TGTGCCAGCAGCCTGACCCTAGCGGGAGGGCTTACAGATACGCAGTATTTT
TRBV7-3	.	.	TRBJ2-4	CASSLQAKNIQYF	TGTGCCAGCAGCCTCCAGGCCAAAAACATTCAGTACTTC
TRBV5-1	medium-sized	.	TRBJ1-1	CASSLITGYTEAFF	TGCGCCAGCAGCCTAATAACAGGATACACTGAAGCTTTCTTT
TRBV9	.	.	TRBJ1-1	CASSLSTGWNTEAFF	TGTGCCAGCAGCCTAAGTACAGGCTGGAACACTGAAGCTTTCTTT
TRBV7-2	once	TRBD1	TRBJ2-7	CASSLLAGTDHYEQYF	TGTGCCAGCAGTTTACTCGCCGGGACAGACCATTACGAGCAGTACTTC
TRBV6-6	.	.	TRBJ1-5	CASSYMGAGNQPQHF	TGTGCCAGCAGTTACATGGGGGCTGGCAATCAGCCCCAGCATTTT
TRBV19	.	TRBD1	TRBJ1-2	CASSIGTGGNGYTF	TGTGCCAGTAGTATAGGTACAGGGGGTAATGGCTACACCTTC
TRBV5-1	.	TRBD2	TRBJ2-2	CASSSGRTSGGADTGELFF	TGCGCCAGCAGTTCCGGCCGGACTAGCGGGGGGGCCGACACCGGGGAGCTGTTTTTT
TRBV9	.	.	TRBJ2-7	CASSVVAGQISF	TGTGCCAGCAGCGTAGTGGCAGGGCAAATCTCCTTC
TRBV7-8	.	TRBD1	TRBJ1-4	CASSRRQGPLATNEKLFF	TGTGCCAGCAGCCGCAGACAGGGACCCCTTGCAACTAATGAAAAACTGTTTTTT
TRBV19	.	TRBD1	TRBJ1-2	CATEDRGYGYTF	TGTGCCACTGAGGACAGGGGCTATGGCTACACCTTC
TRBV7-8	.	.	TRBJ2-2	CASSLGLGDTGELFF	TGTGCCAGCAGCTTAGGTTTAGGGGATACCGGGGAGCTGTTTTTT
TRBV5-1	.	TRBD2	TRBJ2-2	CASSFGQGLTTGELFF	TGCGCCAGCAGCTTTGGTCAGGGACTAACCACCGGGGAGCTGTTTTTT
TRBV7-8	.	TRBD1	TRBJ1-5	CASSQKITGTGINQPQHF	TGTGCCAGCAGCCAAAAGATAACCGGGACAGGGATCAATCAGCCCCAGCATTTT
TRBV2	.	.	TRBJ2-7	CASSESRHYEQYF	TGTGCCAGCAGTGAATCCAGACACTACGAGCAGTACTTC
TRBV27	.	TRBD1	TRBJ2-3	CASSLRGQSTDTQYF	TGTGCCAGCAGTTTAAGGGGACAGAGCACAGATACGCAGTATTTT
TRBV27	.	TRBD1	TRBJ1-2	CASSFRSGQGGYGYTF	TGTGCCAGCAGTTTCCGTTCGGGACAGGGAGGGTATGGCTACACCTTC
TRBV18	.	TRBD1	TRBJ1-5	CASSPTGGQPQHF	TGTGCCAGCTCACCGACAGGGGGTCAGCCCCAGCATTTT
TRBV25-1	.	.	TRBJ2-6	CASSEWSGSGANVLTF	TGTGCCAGCAGTGAGTGGAGCGGCTCTGGGGCCAACGTCCTGACTTTC
TRBV5-4	.	.	TRBJ1-2	CASSLGDRGNWGYTF	TGTGCCAGCAGCTTGGGGGATAGGGGGAACTGGGGCTACACCTTC
TRBV27	.	.	TRBJ1-6	CASSFGGSPLHF	TGTGCCAGCAGTTTCGGGGGTTCACCCCTCCACTTT
TRBV5-1	.	.	TRBJ2-5	CASSPPGRYETQYF	TGCGCCAGCAGCCCCCCGGGGAGGTACGAGACCCAGTACTTC
TRBV6-1	few	.	TRBJ1-1	CASSEAPGVNTEAFF	TGTGCCAGCAGTGAAGCGCCCGGAGTCAACACTGAAGCTTTCTTT
TRBV5-1	.	.	TRBJ1-2	CASSLVGRAYGYTF	TGCGCCAGCAGCTTGGTGGGCAGGGCCTATGGCTACACCTTC
TRBV7-8	.	TRBD1	TRBJ1-4	CASRRTGNKQGPNEKLFF	TGTGCCAGCAGGAGGACAGGGAACAAGCAGGGGCCTAATGAAAAACTGTTTTTT
TRBV29-1	.	TRBD2	TRBJ2-5	CSGRMREQLETQYF	TGCAGCGGTCGGATGCGGGAGCAGTTGGAGACCCAGTACTTC
TRBV7-9	.	TRBD2	TRBJ2-1	CASSRTGLAGGDEQFF	TGTGCCAGCAGCCGAACGGGACTAGCGGGAGGTGATGAGCAGTTCTTC
TRBV10-3	.	.	TRBJ1-6	CATEQGIDSPLHF	TGTGCCACGGAACAGGGTATCGATTCACCCCTCCACTTT
TRBV14	.	.	TRBJ2-1	CASSQDFQVEQFF	TGTGCCAGCAGCCAAGATTTCCAGGTTGAGCAGTTCTTC
TRBV7-2	once	.	TRBJ1-5	CASSLIGGRQPQHF	TGTGCCAGCAGCTTAATAGGGGGAAGGCAGCCCCAGCATTTT
TRBV7-9	.	TRBD1	TRBJ1-5	CASSLAGTGDQPQHF	TGTGCCAGCAGCTTAGCTGGGACAGGGGATCAGCCCCAGCATTTT
TRBV9	.	.	TRBJ1-2	CASSGSGTQNGYTF	TGTGCCAGCAGCGGTTCCGGGACACAGAATGGCTACACCTTC
TRBV12-5	.	.	TRBJ1-4	CASGLGRGNEKLFF	TGTGCTAGTGGTCTCGGACGGGGAAATGAAAAACTGTTTTTT
TRBV4-1	.	TRBD1	TRBJ2-1	CASSQDGTGYNEQFF	TGCGCCAGCAGCCAAGATGGGACAGGTTACAATGAGCAGTTCTTC
TRBV5-5	.	TRBD1	TRBJ1-5	CASSFFEGARNQPQHF	TGTGCCAGCAGCTTCTTTGAGGGGGCACGGAATCAGCCCCAGCATTTT
TRBV4-1	few	.	TRBJ2-3	CASSHILEVADTQYF	TGCGCCAGCAGCCACATACTAGAAGTTGCAGATACGCAGTATTTT
TRBV27	.	TRBD2	TRBJ2-2	CASSLRLAGTGELFF	TGTGCCAGCAGTTTAAGGCTAGCGGGAACCGGGGAGCTGTTTTTT
TRBV11-2	.	.	TRBJ1-5	CASSFVGGQPQHF	TGTGCCAGCAGCTTTGTTGGGGGGCAGCCCCAGCATTTT
TRBV11-2	.	.	TRBJ2-5	CASSLAGAKTQYF	TGTGCCAGCAGCCTCGCAGGGGCGAAGACCCAGTACTTC
TRBV9	.	TRBD1	TRBJ1-2	CASSGTGYGYTF	TGTGCCAGCAGCGGGACAGGGTACGGCTACACCTTC